This TCR beta chain is from a study of T cells after yellow fever vaccination. Broader study findings: Overlap between CD4 and CD8 compartments was detected for a small share of clonotypes. Compared with primary, the secondary response was weaker and peaked at day 5, not 15.

TCR cDNA was made by 5'RACE template switching, adding a universal primer site and UMIs. Using its own MiXCR run on the 5' RACE reads, TCRdb lists one record per CDR3 protein. The profile shows almost 600,000 distinct CDR3 sequences, around an eighth of them singletons. In this sample, this clonotype turned up a few times. Its target is unknown. CDR3 length: 16 residues. The V gene lost 1 base and the J gene lost 7 bases, with 17 bases spanning the gap. In germline, CDR1 is LGHNA, CDR2 YNFKEQ. J is TRBJ2-1 and V is TRBV4-2, with D uncertain. The TCR comes from a man aged 25-45 years who received the YFV17D yellow fever vaccine. The sequencing here drew on PBMCs, taken on the day of the yellow fever booster vaccination. CDR3 loop: CASSQVSPGLENEQFF. The CDR3 DNA reads as TGTGCCAGCAGCCAAGTGAGTCCGGGCCTGGAGAATGAGCAGTTCTTC.